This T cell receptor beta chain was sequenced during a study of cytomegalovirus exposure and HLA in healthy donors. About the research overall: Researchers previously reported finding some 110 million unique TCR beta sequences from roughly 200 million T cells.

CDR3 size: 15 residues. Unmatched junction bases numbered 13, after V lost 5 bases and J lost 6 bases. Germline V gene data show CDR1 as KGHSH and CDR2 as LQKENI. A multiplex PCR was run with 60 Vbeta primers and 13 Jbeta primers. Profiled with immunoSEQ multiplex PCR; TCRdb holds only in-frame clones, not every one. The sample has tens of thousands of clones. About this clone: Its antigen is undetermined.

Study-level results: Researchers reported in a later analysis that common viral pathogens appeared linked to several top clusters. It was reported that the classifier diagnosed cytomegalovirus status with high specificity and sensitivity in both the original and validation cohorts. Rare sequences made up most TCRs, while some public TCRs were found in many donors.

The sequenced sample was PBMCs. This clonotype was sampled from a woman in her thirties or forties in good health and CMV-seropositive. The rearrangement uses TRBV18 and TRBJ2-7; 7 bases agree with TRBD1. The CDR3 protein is CASSSGTELFSEQYF. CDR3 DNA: TGTGCCAGCTCATCCGGGACAGAACTTTTCTCCGAGCAGTACTTC.